This T cell receptor beta chain was identified in a study of response to subunit inactivated influenza vaccine. Regarding the study as a whole: The authors put forward the suggestion that each seasonal influenza vaccination may bring in only a limited number of new T cells.

TCRdb itself ran the RT-PCR reads through MiXCR, one entry per CDR3 protein. Among 550,000 to 650,000 distinct CDR3 sequences listed, about 10% were seen once. J lost 6 bases, V lost 0 bases, and 8 bases had no gene match. This CDR3 is 15 amino acids long. Per the germline V gene, CDR1 is DFQATT and CDR2 is SNEGSKA (reference sequence). A remark on this clonotype: Its antigen is as yet unknown.

This specimen consisted of PBMCs from blood, obtained on the day of vaccination. The TCR sequence derives from a man aged 50 or older who received an inactivated influenza vaccine. The rearrangement uses TRBV20-1 and TRBJ2-3; 8 bases match TRBD1. The DNA of the CDR3 is TGCAGTGCTAGAGATGGGGCAGGGGGCAAGGATACGCAGTATTTT. Its translation is CSARDGAGGKDTQYF.